This T cell receptor (beta chain) was sequenced for a study of T cell responses to AZD1222 COVID-19 vaccine. The table came from immunoSEQ multiplex PCR; TCRdb's copy has only in-frame clones and leaves some out. The top ten hold roughly 10% of the sample, which has 45,000 to 55,000 clones, around 80% seen once. The CDR3 runs to 15 residues. CDR1 is MDHEN and CDR2 is SYDVKM in the germline V gene. The trim removed 6 bases at V and 4 bases at J, leaving 9 bases unmatched. The chain employs TRBV28 and TRBJ1-2; 9 bases line up with TRBD1. This clonotype was sampled from an adult in good health. Sequences were derived from peripheral blood, sampled on day 0 of AZD1222 vaccination. This CDR3 reads CASSPSATGGYGYTF. In nucleotides, the CDR3 is TGTGCCAGCAGCCCTTCAGCGACAGGGGGCTATGGCTACACCTTC.